This entry features one TCR beta chain sequence. Its antigen is currently unknown. Use of 60 Vbeta and 13 Jbeta primers characterized the PCR. Per the original data handling: Later, an analysis found 80 million or so unique TCR beta chains, and roughly 9.9 million of these were shared. Clones were sequenced by immunoSEQ multiplex PCR, and TCRdb holds only the in-frame ones, with some missing. V, J and clone size are those of that table, while D and trimming were read from the DNA. The data contain 150,000 or so clones, approximately 84% of them singletons. This entry comes from a study of cytomegalovirus exposure and HLA in healthy donors. Notes on the study in general: Sequencing probably produced one cluster of sequence variants that were highly shared. Rare sequences made up most TCRs, while some public TCRs were found in many donors.

This CDR3 contains 15 residues. V was shortened by 1 base and J by 2 bases, with 11 bases between the two germline ends. Per the germline V gene, CDR1 is MDHEN and CDR2 is SYDVKM. This receptor was identified in a man aged 25 to 40 in good health and CMV-seropositive. This chain joins TRBV28 and TRBJ2-5; D remains unclear. Input material: PBMCs. This CDR3 reads CASSLFAGLQETQYF. Here the CDR3 DNA reads TGTGCCAGCAGTTTATTCGCAGGCTTACAAGAGACCCAGTACTTC.